This entry lists 17 T cell receptor beta chains sequenced from one sample in a study of graft-versus-host responses after intestinal transplantation. TCRdb keeps only in-frame clones here, not all; method: immunoSEQ multiplex PCR. The sample shows just under 55,000 clones, around 90% of them seen only once. The specimen comprised PBMCs, sampled 650 to 690 days after intestinal transplant. The receptors derive from a human patient who received an intestinal transplant, so some T cells may come from the graft donor.

J is TRBJ2-3 and V is TRBV5-8, with a tentative D call TRBD2 (6 bases). CDR3 size: 16 residues. Germline V CDR1 and CDR2: SGHTS, YDEGEE. The germline V and J ends were trimmed by 1 base and 0 bases, with 12 bases remaining between them. The CDR3 DNA follows: TGTGCCAGCAGCTTGCGGCGGGGCGCTAGCACAGATACGCAGTATTTT. Residues: CASSLRRGASTDTQYF.

The chain links TRBV27 to TRBJ2-7; either TRBD1 or TRBD2 may fit D (6 bases each). The germline V gene encodes CDR1 MNHEY and CDR2 SMNVEV (reference sequence). Trimming removed 10 bases from V and 2 bases from J, with 18 bases in between. The CDR3 sequence is 14 residues long. CDR3 nucleotide sequence: TGTGCCACCAAACCCAGGGGAGGCGCCTACGAGCAGTACTTC. Residues: CATKPRGGAYEQYF.

The CDR3 reads CASADRGLKDEQYF. For the CDR3, the DNA is TGTGCCAGTGCGGACAGGGGCCTGAAGGACGAGCAGTACTTC. The rearrangement uses TRBV19 and TRBJ2-7, with 9 nucleotides matching TRBD1. This CDR3 has 14 residues. Unmatched junction bases numbered 10, after V lost 8 bases and J lost 5 bases. Germline V gene lookup returns CDR1 LNHDA and CDR2 SQIVND (reference sequence).

V usage is TRBV6-5 and J usage is TRBJ1-4; D not certain. V dropped 9 bases and J dropped 0 bases, with 8 bases sitting between them. CDR1 is MNHEY, CDR2 SVGAGI, per germline. The CDR3 totals 13 residues. The CDR3 coding sequence is TGTGCCAGTTCCAGAACAACTAATGAAAAACTGTTTTTT. This codes for CASSRTTNEKLFF.

A remark on this clone: The junction shows a germline mismatch at one end, possibly a read error. This chain links TRBV11-3 with TRBJ2-5, with D perhaps matching TRBD1 (6 bases). CDR1 is SGHNT and CDR2 is YENEEA in the germline V gene. The CDR3 contains 13 residues. The CDR3 region has the DNA TGTGCCGGCAGCATCGGACAGTCCGAGACCCAGTACTTC. It codes for CAGSIGQSETQYF. The full variable domain, with the rest looked up from reference TRBV11-3 and TRBJ2-5, is EAGVVQSPRYKIIEKKQPVAFWCNPISGHNTLYWYLQNLGQGPELLIRYENEEAVDDSQLPKDRFSAERLKGVDSTLKIQPAELGDSAVYLCAGSIGQSETQYFGPGTRLLVL.

The chain recombines TRBV27 with TRBJ2-3, with 10 bases matching TRBD2. This CDR3 is 15 amino acids long. Germline-derived CDR1 and CDR2 are MNHEY and SMNVEV (reference sequence). With V trimmed by 2 bases and J by 6 bases, 5 bases remained unmatched. CDR3 DNA: TGTGCCAGCAGTTTAAGCGGGGGGGCCATGGATACGCAGTATTTT. Its protein product is CASSLSGGAMDTQYF.

The gene calls are TRBV2 and TRBJ1-1, with 7 positions matching TRBD1. With V trimmed by 6 bases and J by 0 bases, 7 bases remained unmatched. This CDR3 is built from 15 residues. Germline V CDR1 and CDR2: SNHLY, FYNNEI. The CDR3 loop reads CASSARTGLNTEAFF. DNA for the CDR3: TGTGCCAGCAGCGCCCGGACAGGCCTGAACACTGAAGCTTTCTTT.

J is TRBJ2-5 and V is TRBV7-8; the match to TRBD2 covers 12 bases. This CDR3 contains 18 residues. Germline CDR1 SGHVS, CDR2 FQNEAQ. Losses at the gene ends were 1 base for V and 5 bases for J; bases not matched to a gene: 11. CDR3 loop: CASSLERLAGGRGETQYF. In DNA form, the CDR3 reads TGTGCCAGCAGCTTAGAGAGGCTAGCGGGGGGGCGAGGGGAGACCCAGTACTTC.

J is TRBJ2-3 and V is TRBV19; no definite D call. Germline lookup yields CDR1 LNHDA and CDR2 SQIVND (reference sequence). V was pared by 6 bases and J by 0 bases, with 1 base between. This CDR3 region has 11 residues. The CDR3 here is CASRSTDTQYF. CDR3 sequence (DNA): TGTGCCAGTAGAAGCACAGATACGCAGTATTTT.

The chain joins TRBV7-9 to TRBJ1-1; D is unclear. V was clipped by 5 bases and J by 12 bases, with 13 bases between them. CDR1 and CDR2 from the germline V gene are SEHNR and FQNEAQ (reference sequence). This CDR3 is 11 amino acids long. The CDR3 loop is CASSPRVETFF. The CDR3 DNA sequence: TGTGCCAGCAGCCCCCGGGTGGAGACTTTCTTT.

The chain carries TRBV9 and TRBJ2-7, with D perhaps TRBD1 (8 bases). Trimming pared 4 bases from V and 6 bases from J, leaving 14 bases between. The germline V gene has CDR1 SGDLS and CDR2 YYNGEE. CDR3 length: 13 residues. CDR3 in DNA: TGTGCCAGCAGCACAGGGGGGGCTGGCGAGCAGTACTTC. Translating gives CASSTGGAGEQYF. The full variable domain, with the rest looked up from reference TRBV9 and TRBJ2-7, is DSGVTQTPKHLITATGQRVTLRCSPRSGDLSVYWYQQSLDQGLQFLIQYYNGEERAKGNILERFSAQQFPDLHSELNLSSLELGDSALYFCASSTGGAGEQYFGPGTRLTVT.

This chain links TRBV5-4 with TRBJ1-1; TRBD1 might be the D (5 bases). With 4 bases removed from V and 3 bases from J, the gap between germline ends came to 13 bases. There are 14 residues in the CDR3. Germline CDR1 is SGHNT and CDR2 is YYREEE (reference sequence). CDR3 bases: TGTGCCAGCAGCCGGGGGAGGCGGGACACTGAAGCTTTCTTT. This gives the protein CASSRGRRDTEAFF.

The chain is built from TRBV5-8 and TRBJ1-4; D gene ambiguous. V was cut by 3 bases and J by 6 bases, with 12 bases left in between. CDR1 is SGHTS and CDR2 is YDEGEE in the germline V gene. The CDR3 runs 14 residues. DNA of the CDR3: TGTGCCAGCAGCTCGGACGGAGGATATGAAAAACTGTTTTTT. It is translated as CASSSDGGYEKLFF.

This rearrangement joins TRBV25-1 to TRBJ1-6; 8 positions agree with TRBD1. This CDR3 has 18 residues. CDR1 MGHDK and CDR2 SYGVNS come from the germline V gene. With 4 bases clipped from V and 8 bases from J, the junction kept 16 bases outside the gene matches. CDR3 loop: CASSGRDRGYFKHSPLHF. The CDR3 DNA follows: TGTGCCAGCAGTGGGAGAGACAGGGGTTATTTTAAGCATTCACCCCTCCACTTT.

This chain uses TRBV15 with TRBJ2-7; 9 bases match TRBD1. V lost 1 base and J lost 3; bases outside the gene matches: 4. From germline, CDR1 is LNHNV and CDR2 YYDKDF (reference sequence). The CDR3 sequence is 15 residues long. CDR3 loop: CATSRGGTGSYEQYF. CDR3 in DNA: TGTGCCACCAGCAGAGGGGGGACAGGGAGCTACGAGCAGTACTTC.

As concerns this clone: Compared with germline, one end of the junction differs, possibly owing to a read error. The chain employs TRBV27 and TRBJ1-5; D is uncertain. Germline loops: CDR1 MNHEY, CDR2 SMNVEV (reference sequence). The CDR3 loop spans 16 amino acids. Here the CDR3 DNA reads TGTGCCACCAGTCCCGAATACCTTGGGAGCAATCAGCCCCAGCATTTT. Protein sequence: CATSPEYLGSNQPQHF.

The chain recombines TRBV2 with TRBJ1-2; D uncertain. CDR3 length equals 14 residues. Germline V lookup: CDR1 SNHLY, CDR2 FYNNEI. Deletions cut 6 bases from V and 0 bases from J, with 11 bases between. The CDR3 DNA reads TGTGCCAGCAGCCTGACGGGTTCTAACTATGGCTACACCTTC. Translated, it gives CASSLTGSNYGYTF. Full variable domain (remainder filled in from reference TRBV2 and TRBJ1-2): EPEVTQTPSHQVTQMGQEVILRCVPISNHLYFYWYRQILGQKVEFLVSFYNNEISEKSEIFDDQFSVERPDGSNFTLKIRSTKLEDSAMYFCASSLTGSNYGYTFGSGTRLTVV.